The clone carrying this TCR beta chain was found many times. Its antigen is not identified. The V gene lost 0 bases and the J gene lost 4 bases, with 12 bases spanning the gap. This CDR3 is 14 amino acids long. From germline, CDR1 is GTSNPN and CDR2 SVGIG (reference sequence). Graves' hyperthyroidism was deemed stable absent ophthalmopathy progression within 18 months. Recently diagnosed hyperthyroidism of less than 2 months' duration affected patients aged 18 to 65. The data were taken from a study of T cells in Graves' hyperthyroidism and ophthalmopathy. For the study at large: At the time of initial diagnosis and before any treatment, peripheral blood was collected.

Amplified regions were TCR beta CDR3 sequences from RNA transcripts. An initial round of RT-PCR targeting the TCR CDR3 relied on the HTBI primer set. TCRdb re-analysed the multiplex PCR reads in MiXCR, keeping a single row per CDR3 protein. This table has about 200,000 distinct CDR3 sequences, around 19% appearing once. Notes on the study in general: Blood also contained most expanded thyroid clonotypes above 0.001.

The receptor comes from a man in his forties or fifties with Graves' hyperthyroidism. The chain recombines TRBV30 with TRBJ1-1; maybe TRBD1 (5 bases). Sequenced material: blood. CDR3 sequence (DNA): TGTGCCTGGAGTGTGTGGGAGGGGACCACTGAAGCTTTCTTT. As protein: CAWSVWEGTTEAFF.